The rows below give T cell receptor beta chains drawn from one sample of a study of identical twins. TCRdb independently ran MiXCR on the 5' RACE reads; one entry per CDR3 protein. The sample includes about 260,000 distinct CDR3 sequences, approximately 7% of them seen just once. These data also featured in a second study, about yellow fever vaccine responses in identical twins.

The specimen was memory (CD45RO+) T cells sorted from blood. The receptors here all came from a woman younger than 30 in good health. CDR3s include the opening cysteine and the closing phenylalanine or tryptophan. D genes are given only for firm matches. The size field is filled for only some rows; it gives once, few, many or a size class.

J: TRBJ2-1; V: TRBV18; size: -; length: 14; D: -; CDR3: CASSLDWGGNEQFF; DNA: TGTGCCAGCTCTCTAGACTGGGGCGGGAATGAGCAGTTCTTC
J: TRBJ2-1; V: TRBV6-5; size: many; length: 17; D: -; CDR3: CASSYRRGGAVNNEQFF; DNA: TGTGCCAGCAGTTACCGCCGTGGGGGGGCCGTCAACAATGAGCAGTTCTTC
J: TRBJ1-2; V: TRBV28; size: few; length: 12; D: -; CDR3: CASSLKGDGYTF; DNA: TGTGCCAGCAGTTTAAAAGGGGATGGCTACACCTTC
J: TRBJ2-3; V: TRBV20-1; size: many; length: 17; D: -; CDR3: CSARDTWGGESTDTQYF; DNA: TGCAGTGCTAGAGATACTTGGGGGGGCGAAAGCACAGATACGCAGTATTTT
J: TRBJ2-3; V: TRBV6-1; size: few; length: 14; D: -; CDR3: CASRPGQSPDTQYF; DNA: TGTGCCAGCAGGCCCGGGCAATCCCCAGATACGCAGTATTTT
J: TRBJ2-3; V: TRBV29-1; size: few; length: 13; D: TRBD2; CDR3: CSGSGRNGDTQYF; DNA: TGCAGCGGAAGCGGGAGGAATGGTGATACGCAGTATTTT
J: TRBJ2-1; V: TRBV15; size: many; length: 15; D: -; CDR3: CATSRDQGSYNEQFF; DNA: TGTGCCACCAGCAGAGATCAGGGCAGTTACAATGAGCAGTTCTTC
J: TRBJ1-5; V: TRBV5-1; size: many; length: 13; D: -; CDR3: CASSRAGNQPQHF; DNA: TGCGCCAGCAGCCGTGCCGGGAATCAGCCCCAGCATTTT
J: TRBJ2-3; V: TRBV19; size: -; length: 14; D: -; CDR3: CASSPSGPPNTQYF; DNA: TGTGCCAGTAGTCCGAGCGGTCCGCCGAATACGCAGTATTTT
J: TRBJ2-7; V: TRBV28; size: few; length: 17; D: TRBD2; CDR3: CASSSGLAGGFTYEQYF; DNA: TGTGCCAGCAGTTCCGGGTTAGCGGGAGGCTTTACCTACGAGCAGTACTTC
J: TRBJ2-7; V: TRBV2; size: many; length: 11; D: -; CDR3: CASSDVYEQYF; DNA: TGTGCCAGCAGTGACGTCTACGAGCAGTACTTC
J: TRBJ2-1; V: TRBV7-9; size: few; length: 14; D: TRBD2; CDR3: CASSLSGRLSEQFF; DNA: TGTGCCAGCAGCCTTAGCGGGAGACTCAGCGAGCAGTTCTTC
J: TRBJ1-1; V: TRBV6-1; size: few; length: 15; D: -; CDR3: CASSVLQGGNTEAFF; DNA: TGTGCCAGCAGTGTTCTACAGGGCGGGAACACTGAAGCTTTCTTT
J: TRBJ2-1; V: TRBV5-1; size: many; length: 13; D: TRBD2; CDR3: CASTSGRDNEQFF; DNA: TGCGCCAGCACTAGCGGGAGAGACAATGAGCAGTTCTTC
J: TRBJ2-2; V: TRBV5-1; size: many; length: 15; D: -; CDR3: CASSKYGRSTGELFF; DNA: TGCGCCAGCAGCAAATACGGACGGTCCACCGGGGAGCTGTTTTTT